The 20 T cell receptor beta chains below were found in one sample sequenced in a study of T cell repertoires in cytomegalovirus infection. No antigen has been identified for these receptors. One entry per CDR3 protein, called by TCRdb with MiXCR from the reads. The table has under 450,000 distinct CDR3 sequences, roughly 34% seen once. The sequenced sample was cultured PBMCs, obtained from culture after CMV antigen stimulation. The source of these receptors is a human donor in good health (CMV status not recorded). Some clones in this sample may be carry-over from other donors' samples.

The chain is built from TRBV7-2 and TRBJ2-5; D not resolved. The CDR3 contains 13 residues. Germline V gene sequence: CDR1 SGHTA, CDR2 FQGNSA. Trimming took off 3 bases at V and 5 bases at J, with 10 bases between the two ends. The CDR3 spells CASSLVGRETQYF. CDR3 DNA: TGTGCCAGCAGCTTGGTGGGCCGGGAGACCCAGTACTTC.

By its share, this clonotype is medium-sized. V gene TRBV7-2 combines with J gene TRBJ1-2, with a possible D match to TRBD1 (5 bases). The length of the CDR3 is 14 residues. V was cut by 3 bases and J by 3 bases, with 11 bases left in between. CDR1 is SGHTA, CDR2 FQGNSA, per germline. The CDR3 region is CASSFSRDDYGYTF. DNA for the CDR3: TGTGCCAGCAGCTTCAGCAGGGACGACTATGGCTACACCTTC. Drawing the rest from reference TRBV7-2 and TRBJ1-2, the complete variable domain is GAGVSQSPSNKVTEKGKDVELRCDPISGHTALYWYRQSLGQGLEFLIYFQGNSAPDKSGLPSDRFSAERTGGSVSTLTIQRTQQEDSAVYLCASSFSRDDYGYTFGSGTRLTVV.

The sample holds a few counts of this clonotype. The V call is TRBV10-3, the J call TRBJ2-3; 8 positions match TRBD1. Trimming took 10 bases from V and 6 from J; bases not matched to a gene: 9. This CDR3 is 13 amino acids long. CDR1 and CDR2 from the germline V gene are ENHRY and SYGVKD. In nucleotides, the CDR3 is TGTGCCAGTGAGGGACAGGCCGCGGATACGCAGTATTTT. As protein: CASEGQAADTQYF.

Only a few counts were recorded for this clonotype. The chain is built from TRBV6-1 and TRBJ1-2; 7 bases line up with TRBD1. Germline assignment: CDR1 MNHNS and CDR2 SASEGT. The CDR3 has 17 amino acids. V shed 5 bases and J 4 bases; nucleotides not matched to a gene: 16. The CDR3 sequence: CASSPYATGTESYGYTF. Here the CDR3 DNA reads TGTGCCAGCAGTCCCTACGCGACAGGGACCGAGAGCTATGGCTACACCTTC.

The CDR3 sequence: CASSPLGLGTYGYTF. The CDR3 nucleotides are TGTGCCAGCAGTCCCCTAGGACTTGGAACCTATGGCTACACCTTC. This chain links TRBV27 with TRBJ1-2; unclear D gene. The CDR3 runs 15 residues. CDR1 is MNHEY and CDR2 is SMNVEV in the germline V gene (reference sequence). Trimming removed 5 bases at V and 4 bases at J, with 17 bases between.

This chain uses TRBV27 with TRBJ2-2; D ambiguous. The CDR3 length is 12 residues. Trimming pared 4 bases from V and 6 bases from J, leaving 6 bases between. The germline gives CDR1 MNHEY, CDR2 SMNVEV (reference sequence). Here the CDR3 reads CASSSLSGELFF. DNA of the CDR3: TGTGCCAGCAGTTCCTTGTCCGGGGAGCTGTTTTTT.

The V call is TRBV27, the J call TRBJ2-6; 9 nucleotides align to TRBD1. CDR3 length equals 18 residues. V was clipped by 1 base and J by 1 base; unmatched bases: 5. Germline lookup yields CDR1 MNHEY and CDR2 SMNVEV (reference sequence). CDR3 sequence reads: CASSLWGQGLSGANVLTF. Written as DNA, the CDR3 is TGTGCCAGCAGTTTATGGGGACAGGGATTGTCTGGGGCCAACGTCCTGACTTTC.

The chain combines TRBV5-4 with TRBJ2-5; 8 bases align to TRBD2. V lost 4 bases, J lost 5 bases, and 7 bases stayed unmatched. The germline V gene encodes CDR1 SGHNT and CDR2 YYREEE (reference sequence). The CDR3 contains 14 residues. In DNA, the CDR3 is TGTGCCAGCAGCGGAGCTGAGCGGGAGGAGACCCAGTACTTC. Amino acids: CASSGAEREETQYF.

The rearrangement joins TRBV7-9 to TRBJ2-7, with D perhaps matching TRBD1 (5 bases). This CDR3 region has 14 residues. Germline CDR1 and CDR2: SEHNR and FQNEAQ (reference sequence). The V and J ends lost 5 bases and 2 bases respectively, with 13 bases between them. The CDR3 loop is CASSQGLTAYEQYF. CDR3 DNA: TGTGCCAGCAGCCAGGGATTAACCGCCTACGAGCAGTACTTC. The complete variable domain, with remaining parts taken from reference TRBV7-9 and TRBJ2-7, reads DTGVSQNPRHKITKRGQNVTFRCDPISEHNRLYWYRQTLGQGPEFLTYFQNEAQLEKSRLLSDRFSAERPKGSFSTLEIQRTEQGDSAMYLCASSQGLTAYEQYFGPGTRLTVT.

The rearrangement uses TRBV5-1 and TRBJ1-3; D is ambiguous. Germline lookup yields CDR1 SGHRS and CDR2 YFSETQ. Trimming stripped 0 bases from V and 5 bases from J, with 3 bases between. The CDR3 is 12 amino acids. CDR3 nucleotides: TGCGCCAGCAGCTTGGACCGAAACACCATATATTTT. Its translation: CASSLDRNTIYF.

V and J are TRBV20-1 and TRBJ2-3; D is ambiguous. V lost 1 base and J lost 1, with 3 bases in between. The germline V gene has CDR1 DFQATT and CDR2 SNEGSKA (reference sequence). This CDR3 region has 12 residues. The CDR3 nucleotides are TGCAGTGCTAGAGTGGGCACAGATACGCAGTATTTT. Translated: CSARVGTDTQYF.

This chain joins TRBV20-1 and TRBJ2-3; 16 nucleotides align to TRBD2. The CDR3 consists of 15 residues. From germline, CDR1 is DFQATT and CDR2 SNEGSKA (reference sequence). V gave up 6 bases and J gave up 6 bases; unmatched junction bases: 6. The CDR3 nucleotides are TGCAGTGCATTCGGGACTAGCGGGAGGGAGGATACGCAGTATTTT. Translating gives CSAFGTSGREDTQYF.

This clonotype turned up a few times. The chain joins TRBV24-1 to TRBJ2-2; no clear D. This CDR3 region has 11 residues. Trimming removed 10 bases at V and 8 bases at J, with 10 bases between. The germline gives CDR1 KGHDR, CDR2 SFDVKD. The CDR3 nucleotides read TGTGCCACGACGCCCTGGGGGGAGCTGTTTTTT. This gives the protein CATTPWGELFF.

The chain has TRBV29-1 and TRBJ1-2; a possible D gene is TRBD1 (5 bases). This CDR3 has 13 residues. Per the germline V gene, CDR1 is SQVTM and CDR2 is ANQGSEA. Trimming removed 8 bases from V and 6 bases from J, with 19 bases in between. The CDR3 here is CSTLRGAQDGYTF. The CDR3 coding sequence is TGCAGCACCTTACGAGGGGCGCAGGATGGCTACACCTTC.

The chain has TRBV12-3 or TRBV12-4 and TRBJ1-1; TRBD1 is a possible D gene (6 bases). The CDR3 covers 14 residues. Trimming stripped 6 bases from V and 5 bases from J, with 16 bases between. For the CDR3, the DNA is TGTGCCAGCAGCCTTGGAAGGGGGTGGACTGAAGCTTTCTTT. Its translation is CASSLGRGWTEAFF.

The sample holds a few counts of this clonotype. The gene calls are TRBV19 and TRBJ2-1, with 7 nucleotides matching TRBD1. V shed 6 bases, J shed 3 bases, and the junction held 20 bases outside the gene matches. The CDR3 loop spans 19 amino acids. The V gene's germline CDR1 is LNHDA and CDR2 SQIVND (reference sequence). The DNA for the CDR3 is TGTGCCAGTAGCCCCATAGTGACAGGGAGCTTTTATTACTACAATGAGCAGTTCTTC. It codes for CASSPIVTGSFYYYNEQFF. Variable domain in full (rest from reference TRBV19 and TRBJ2-1): DGGITQSPKYLFRKEGQNVTLSCEQNLNHDAMYWYRQDPGQGLRLIYYSQIVNDFQKGDIAEGYSVSREKKESFPLTVTSAQKNPTAFYLCASSPIVTGSFYYYNEQFFGPGTRLTVL.

V and J are TRBV12-3 or TRBV12-4 and TRBJ2-2, with 9 bases matching TRBD2. V lost 8 bases and J lost 0; bases outside the gene matches: 4. The CDR3 is made up of 15 amino acids. The CDR3 DNA reads as TGTGCCAGCCAAGCGGGAGGAACGAACACCGGGGAGCTGTTTTTT. Protein: CASQAGGTNTGELFF.

This clonotype was detected ten times or more. This chain links TRBV7-6 with TRBJ1-4, with 7 bases aligning to TRBD1. Germline V gene lookup returns CDR1 SGHVS and CDR2 FNYEAQ. The CDR3 has 14 amino acids. V was pared by 6 bases and J by 8 bases, with 9 bases of the junction left unmatched. The CDR3 reads CASREFQGGEKLFF. The CDR3 DNA follows: TGTGCCAGCAGAGAATTTCAGGGGGGCGAAAAACTGTTTTTT.

This clonotype was seen only a few times. J is TRBJ1-3 and V is TRBV12-3 or TRBV12-4; D uncertain. The CDR3 loop spans 17 amino acids. V lost 5 bases and J lost 2, with 19 bases in between. The CDR3 DNA reads TGTGCCAGCAGTCCTCTTAAGCCGGCGATTGCTGGAAACACCATATATTTT. Its translation: CASSPLKPAIAGNTIYF.

The chain employs TRBV12-3 or TRBV12-4 and TRBJ1-5; D gene unclear. V lost 2 bases, J lost 0 bases, and 17 bases lay in between. This CDR3 contains 18 residues. The CDR3 spells CASSLTPVGWSSNQPQHF. CDR3 sequence (DNA): TGTGCCAGCAGTTTAACTCCAGTGGGTTGGAGTAGCAATCAGCCCCAGCATTTT.